This T cell receptor (beta chain) was sequenced for a study of CD8 T cells in ankylosing spondylitis. Germline lookup yields CDR1 LNHNV and CDR2 YYDKDF (reference sequence). The CDR3 totals 13 residues. Trimming removed 9 bases from V and 9 bases from J, with 20 bases in between. Quantitative 5'-RACE with molecular barcodes generated TCR beta libraries. Each CDR3 protein is one row after TCRdb ran MiXCR on the 5' RACE reads. This sample has approximately 240,000 distinct CDR3 sequences, with under 30% found just once. A word on this clonotype: Its antigen is as yet unknown.

Overall study results and limits: Several of the motif variants were reported before in synovial fluid and blood from reactive arthritis. The study identified a TCR beta motif of under ten highly homologous variants that appeared characteristic of ankylosing spondylitis blood.

The receptor's source is a male donor with ankylosing spondylitis or in good health (not recorded which). Source material: blood, either unsorted or a sorted T cell fraction (not recorded which). The chain has TRBV15 and TRBJ1-1; possible D gene TRBD1, 5 bases. CDR3 in DNA: TGTGCCACAAATGGGCCGGGACGTAGTCAAGCTTTCTTT. As protein: CATNGPGRSQAFF.